The rows below give T cell receptor beta chains drawn from one sample of a study of blood T cell repertoires in COVID-19. Only in-frame clones appear in the TCRdb table, and some are missing; sequencing was by immunoSEQ multiplex PCR. The repertoire includes around 97,000 clones, around 90% of them detected once, and approximately 3.5% sits in the top ten. The source material was peripheral blood. The receptors come from a woman aged 60-70 years with acute or convalescent COVID-19. Each CDR3 is given with its conserved first and last residue. A D gene is named only where the DNA matches it firmly. Some rows mark clone size as missing; the rest say once, few, many or name a class of expanded clone.

V gene: TRBV4-2; J gene: TRBJ1-3; clone size: -; D gene: TRBD1; CDR3 length: 16; CDR3 DNA: TGTGCCAGCAGCCAAGTAACAGGGGGCTACGGAAACACCATATATTTT; CDR3 protein: CASSQVTGGYGNTIYF
V gene: TRBV19; J gene: TRBJ2-1; clone size: -; D gene: -; CDR3 length: 14; CDR3 DNA: TGTGCCAGTGCAGAGAGGGAAATATACAATGAGCAGTTCTTC; CDR3 protein: CASAEREIYNEQFF
V gene: TRBV7-2; J gene: TRBJ1-3; clone size: -; D gene: -; CDR3 length: 15; CDR3 DNA: TGTGCCAGCAGCCCCTCGTTCCGCTCTGGAAACACCATATATTTT; CDR3 protein: CASSPSFRSGNTIYF
V gene: TRBV19; J gene: TRBJ1-2; clone size: -; D gene: TRBD1; CDR3 length: 14; CDR3 DNA: TGTGCCAGTAGTACGAAGGGGGCGCGACCCGGCTACACCTTC; CDR3 protein: CASSTKGARPGYTF
V gene: TRBV11-2; J gene: TRBJ2-2; clone size: -; D gene: -; CDR3 length: 15; CDR3 DNA: TGTGCCAGCAGCCTGTGGACAGTACACACCGGGGAGCTGTTTTTT; CDR3 protein: CASSLWTVHTGELFF
V gene: TRBV12-3/TRBV12-4; J gene: TRBJ1-5; clone size: -; D gene: -; CDR3 length: 13; CDR3 DNA: TGTGCCAGCAGTTTAGGGGAGAATCAGCCCCAGCATTTT; CDR3 protein: CASSLGENQPQHF
V gene: TRBV10-3; J gene: TRBJ1-1; clone size: -; D gene: -; CDR3 length: 12; CDR3 DNA: TGTGCCATCAAGGGGGGGGACACTGAAGCTTTCTTT; CDR3 protein: CAIKGGDTEAFF
V gene: TRBV30; J gene: TRBJ1-4; clone size: once; D gene: -; CDR3 length: 15; CDR3 DNA: TGTGCCTGGATCCCGCAGACAGCAACTAATGAAAAACTGTTTTTT; CDR3 protein: CAWIPQTATNEKLFF
V gene: TRBV19; J gene: TRBJ2-3; clone size: -; D gene: TRBD1; CDR3 length: 16; CDR3 DNA: TGTGCCAGTAGTTCCCGCAGGGGGCTCGGGACAGATACGCAGTATTTT; CDR3 protein: CASSSRRGLGTDTQYF
V gene: TRBV6-5; J gene: TRBJ2-3; clone size: -; D gene: TRBD2; CDR3 length: 11; CDR3 DNA: TGTGCCTTAGCGGGTACAGATACGCAGTATTTT; CDR3 protein: CALAGTDTQYF
V gene: TRBV28; J gene: TRBJ2-7; clone size: once; D gene: -; CDR3 length: 13; CDR3 DNA: TGTGCCAGCGGTGAGCGGACCCCCTACGAGCAGTACTTC; CDR3 protein: CASGERTPYEQYF
V gene: TRBV28; J gene: TRBJ1-6; clone size: -; D gene: -; CDR3 length: 16; CDR3 DNA: TGTGCCAGCAGTCCCCACCGGGGGGGTGGTAATTCACCCCTCCACTTT; CDR3 protein: CASSPHRGGGNSPLHF
V gene: TRBV18; J gene: TRBJ1-4; clone size: -; D gene: TRBD1; CDR3 length: 19; CDR3 DNA: TGTGCCAGCTCACCACAAAGGGTTTCACAGGGGCAAACTAATGAAAAACTGTTTTTT; CDR3 protein: CASSPQRVSQGQTNEKLFF
V gene: TRBV6-1; J gene: TRBJ2-1; clone size: -; D gene: -; CDR3 length: 13; CDR3 DNA: TGTGCCAGCAGTGAGGTGCTAGCGAATGAGCAGTTCTTC; CDR3 protein: CASSEVLANEQFF
V gene: TRBV3-1/TRBV3-2; J gene: TRBJ2-3; clone size: -; D gene: TRBD2; CDR3 length: 15; CDR3 DNA: TGTGCCAGCAGCCTCAGACTAGCAAGCACAGATACGCAGTATTTT; CDR3 protein: CASSLRLASTDTQYF
V gene: TRBV6-2/TRBV6-3; J gene: TRBJ2-1; clone size: -; D gene: TRBD2; CDR3 length: 16; CDR3 DNA: TGTGCCAGCAGTTGGGTAGCGGGAGCGTCCTACAATGAGCAGTTCTTC; CDR3 protein: CASSWVAGASYNEQFF
V gene: TRBV10-3; J gene: TRBJ2-5; clone size: -; D gene: -; CDR3 length: 13; CDR3 DNA: TGTGCCATCAGCGGTAGCGGAGAAGAGACCCAGTACTTC; CDR3 protein: CAISGSGEETQYF
V gene: TRBV18; J gene: TRBJ2-1; clone size: -; D gene: -; CDR3 length: 16; CDR3 DNA: TGTGCCAGCTCACAACTATCCGGGACAACCTACAATGAGCAGTTCTTC; CDR3 protein: CASSQLSGTTYNEQFF
V gene: TRBV3-1/TRBV3-2; J gene: TRBJ1-2; clone size: -; D gene: TRBD1; CDR3 length: 16; CDR3 DNA: TGTGCCAGCAGCCATGCAGGGGGTCTGAACTCCTATGGCTACACCTTC; CDR3 protein: CASSHAGGLNSYGYTF
V gene: TRBV4-2; J gene: TRBJ1-3; clone size: -; D gene: TRBD1; CDR3 length: 17; CDR3 DNA: TGTGCCAGCAGCCGAAGCCATGTGACGGGACAGGGAGACACCATATATTTT; CDR3 protein: CASSRSHVTGQGDTIYF
V gene: TRBV18; J gene: TRBJ1-1; clone size: -; D gene: -; CDR3 length: 15; CDR3 DNA: TGTGCCAGCTCACCCCAGACTGTGTCGGGCACTGAAGCTTTCTTT; CDR3 protein: CASSPQTVSGTEAFF
V gene: TRBV28; J gene: TRBJ2-1; clone size: -; D gene: TRBD2; CDR3 length: 16; CDR3 DNA: TGTGCCAGCAGTTTTCTTGCGGGAGCTCGCTACAATGAGCAGTTCTTC; CDR3 protein: CASSFLAGARYNEQFF
V gene: TRBV27; J gene: TRBJ2-7; clone size: -; D gene: -; CDR3 length: 15; CDR3 DNA: TGTGCCAGCAGGCTCGGCGGGACGGCGGGCTACGAGCAGTACTTC; CDR3 protein: CASRLGGTAGYEQYF
V gene: TRBV27; J gene: TRBJ1-5; clone size: once; D gene: -; CDR3 length: 13; CDR3 DNA: TGTGCCAGCAGCCACACAGCGGTTCAGCCCCAGCATTTT; CDR3 protein: CASSHTAVQPQHF
V gene: TRBV9; J gene: TRBJ1-2; clone size: once; D gene: -; CDR3 length: 12; CDR3 DNA: TGTGCCAGCAGCAGGGGTTCCTATGGCTACACCTTC; CDR3 protein: CASSRGSYGYTF
V gene: TRBV7-9; J gene: TRBJ2-1; clone size: -; D gene: -; CDR3 length: 13; CDR3 DNA: TGTGCCAGCAGCCTCAGCTCCTACAATGAGCAGTTCTTC; CDR3 protein: CASSLSSYNEQFF
V gene: TRBV6-1; J gene: TRBJ1-1; clone size: -; D gene: -; CDR3 length: 15; CDR3 DNA: TGTGCCAGCAGTGAAGCTGGGGGGTTGGGCACTGAAGCTTTCTTT; CDR3 protein: CASSEAGGLGTEAFF
V gene: TRBV2; J gene: TRBJ1-4; clone size: -; D gene: TRBD1; CDR3 length: 15; CDR3 DNA: TGTGCCAGCAGTTCCCAGGGGGCCGGGGATGAAAAACTGTTTTTT; CDR3 protein: CASSSQGAGDEKLFF
V gene: TRBV28; J gene: TRBJ1-2; clone size: -; D gene: -; CDR3 length: 13; CDR3 DNA: TGTGCCAGCAGTTTGAGAACAGACTATGGCTACACCTTC; CDR3 protein: CASSLRTDYGYTF
V gene: TRBV5-1; J gene: TRBJ2-2; clone size: -; D gene: -; CDR3 length: 14; CDR3 DNA: TGCGCCAGCAGCCCAGGGTTTACCACCGGGGAGCTGTTTTTT; CDR3 protein: CASSPGFTTGELFF
V gene: TRBV11-3; J gene: TRBJ2-1; clone size: -; D gene: TRBD2; CDR3 length: 16; CDR3 DNA: TGTGCCAGCAGTTTCCGAGCGGGAGGGCCGGGTAATGAGCAGTTCTTC; CDR3 protein: CASSFRAGGPGNEQFF
V gene: TRBV6-2/TRBV6-3; J gene: TRBJ2-3; clone size: -; D gene: -; CDR3 length: 13; CDR3 DNA: TGTGCCAGCAGTTCCTCCTTGGGGCCCACGCAGTATTTT; CDR3 protein: CASSSSLGPTQYF
V gene: TRBV20-1; J gene: TRBJ2-4; clone size: -; D gene: -; CDR3 length: 15; CDR3 DNA: TGCAGTGCTAGTGATCAGGGGTCTAAGAGAAACATTCAGTACTTC; CDR3 protein: CSASDQGSKRNIQYF
V gene: TRBV6-5; J gene: TRBJ2-2; clone size: -; D gene: TRBD2; CDR3 length: 15; CDR3 DNA: TGTGCCAGTTCAGGGACTAGACCGAACACCGGGGAGCTGTTTTTT; CDR3 protein: CASSGTRPNTGELFF
V gene: TRBV19; J gene: TRBJ1-1; clone size: -; D gene: TRBD1; CDR3 length: 15; CDR3 DNA: TGTGCCAGTAGTCTGACAGGGGCGGGTATGACTGAAGCTTTCTTT; CDR3 protein: CASSLTGAGMTEAFF
V gene: TRBV28; J gene: TRBJ1-1; clone size: -; D gene: -; CDR3 length: 16; CDR3 DNA: TGTGCCAGCAGTTTCCAGACCCTCGGGAGAAGTACTGAAGCTTTCTTT; CDR3 protein: CASSFQTLGRSTEAFF
V gene: TRBV12-3/TRBV12-4; J gene: TRBJ2-3; clone size: -; D gene: -; CDR3 length: 13; CDR3 DNA: TGTGCCAGCAGCGGGAGTGGCACAGATACGCAGTATTTT; CDR3 protein: CASSGSGTDTQYF
V gene: TRBV6-5; J gene: TRBJ1-2; clone size: -; D gene: TRBD1; CDR3 length: 13; CDR3 DNA: TGTGCCAGCAGGCCCGGGACAGTCAATGGCTACACCTTC; CDR3 protein: CASRPGTVNGYTF
V gene: TRBV18; J gene: TRBJ2-7; clone size: -; D gene: -; CDR3 length: 15; CDR3 DNA: TGTGCCAGCTCACCTGGACAGTCCGGATCCTACGAGCAGTACTTC; CDR3 protein: CASSPGQSGSYEQYF
V gene: TRBV28; J gene: TRBJ1-2; clone size: -; D gene: -; CDR3 length: 11; CDR3 DNA: TGTGCCAGCAGTTCAAACAGGGAGTTCACCTTC; CDR3 protein: CASSSNREFTF